The clone carrying this TCR beta chain was recorded a few times. These data belong to a study of chemoradiotherapy in HPV16-positive cancers. Clones were read by immunoSEQ multiplex PCR, and TCRdb kept only the in-frame ones, dropping some. The table lists tens of thousands of clones, roughly 78% of them singletons. V shed 2 bases and J shed 9 bases, with 17 bases lying between them. CDR3 size: 15 residues. Germline CDR1 MNHNS, CDR2 SASEGT. The starting material was blood, obtained from a patient who underwent chemoradiotherapy. The gene calls are TRBV6-1 and TRBJ2-4; D possibly matches TRBD1 or TRBD2 (5 bases each). This TCR was sampled from a human donor with HPV-associated anogenital cancer. CDR3 nucleotide sequence: TGTGCCAGCAGTGAACCGGGACCGAGGACGGGCATTCAGTACTTC. Amino acids: CASSEPGPRTGIQYF.